This T cell receptor (beta chain) was captured in a study of response to subunit inactivated influenza vaccine. As concerns this clonotype: Antigen unknown.

The germline V gene has CDR1 KGHSH and CDR2 LQKENI. CDR3 length equals 18 residues. V trimming: 2 bases; J trimming: 4 bases; junction bases outside the gene matches: 11. Study findings and constraints: Authors suggested few new T cells are recruited by each seasonal influenza vaccination.

Each CDR3 protein gets one entry after TCRdb re-called the RT-PCR reads with MiXCR. The sample has some 500,000 distinct CDR3 sequences; 13% are singletons. The chain has TRBV18 and TRBJ2-2, with 9 positions matching TRBD1. The sample was PBMCs from blood, taken roughly 6 weeks after vaccination. This TCR was recovered from a man aged 45-60 years who received an inactivated influenza vaccine. CDR3 nucleotide sequence: TGTGCCAGCTCACCATGGACAGGGGCCTTCCTTTCCACCGGGGAGCTGTTTTTT. Its protein is CASSPWTGAFLSTGELFF. Full variable domain (outside the CDR3, taken from reference TRBV18 and TRBJ2-2): NAGVMQNPRHLVRRRGQEARLRCSPMKGHSHVYWYRQLPEEGLKFMVYLQKENIIDESGMPKERFSAEFPKEGPSILRIQQVVRGDSAAYFCASSPWTGAFLSTGELFFGEGSRLTVL.